This T cell receptor beta chain was found in a study of shared clonotypes between healthy human individuals (dated by TCRdb to 2018 to 2021). Study-level background: A few men and a couple of women, aged 18 to 49 years, made up the cohort. For each donor, three plates each were used for CD4 naive and CD4 memory, two plates were used for CD8 naive, and one plate was used for CD8 memory. Per donor, leukapheresis produced somewhere between about 0.8 and 9 billion PBMCs. Libraries were prepared and TCR repertoires were sequenced by different laboratories using diverse techniques, in order to increase sequencing depth and limit assay-specific biases. The study deeply sequenced blood TCR repertoires of five healthy adults to estimate repertoire size and the extent of clonotype sharing between individuals.

In regard to this clone: The antigen this receptor binds is unknown. Base quality data are lacking; no much larger clone is found one base away.

Using the deep immunoSEQ assay, TCR CDR3 regions were amplified from genomic DNA by multiplex PCR. For each cell subset, the extracted genomic DNA was distributed evenly across all wells of several immunoSEQ 96-well plates, and each plate served as one replicate. For sorted subsets, around 0.2 ug of genomic DNA, equivalent to 25,000 to 35,000 T cell genomes, went into each replicate PCR. Purified libraries were quantified with a Qubit 3.0 fluorometer, sized on a Bioanalyzer 2100, and re-quantified with the KAPA Library Quantification kit. Each immunoSEQ 96-well plate was sequenced on its own single-read 150-cycle Illumina NextSeq 550 flow cell. Processing in the source paper ran as follows. Because the immunoSEQ output included only junctional sequences and no quality scores, the filtering could not be the same as the filtering used for full-length reads. Sequences were annotated with PyIR, a Python wrapper for IgBLAST v1.9, using IMGT germline references to assign V/J genes and CDR3. Reads were filtered out if the reads had weak V/J assignments (E-value above 1e-6), no CDR3, stop codons, out-of-frame junctions, or ambiguous translated residues. A V3J clonotype was defined by an identical inferred V gene, J gene, and CDR3 amino acid sequence. Percentage overlap between repertoires was computed as shared unique clonotypes divided by the size of the smaller repertoire. Repertoire richness was assessed with RTK rarefaction, the Chao1 estimator, and Recon v2.1 estimates of unobserved clonotypes. For all TCRbeta clonotypes obtained by the gDNA method from four donors, generation probabilities were computed with OLGA. TCRdb re-hosts the immuneACCESS table, in-frame sequences only. Its copies lack some clones; in the studies checked, an unresolved V gene accounts for under half of them, and the cause for the rest is not known. V and J calls and clone size are given by that table; D and trimming were obtained from the DNA. The sample yields approximately 1.4 million clones; 95% to 99% were counted once. The top ten hold about 0.45% of the sample.

Healthy HIV-negative adults with no recently reported acute infections or vaccinations were included as donors. All donors were Caucasian adults living in Nashville, Tennessee, USA. CD4+ T cells were enriched by magnetic negative selection, after which naive cells were positively selected on CD45RA and the negative fraction was taken as the memory subset. Blood was obtained by leukapheresis, after which PBMCs were separated by Ficoll-Histopaque density gradient centrifugation and cryopreserved in liquid nitrogen vapor phase. Analytical flow cytometry was used to check the purity and quantity of every magnetically sorted T cell population. Each sorted fraction had its genomic DNA isolated and then quantified by UV absorbance on a Nanodrop 2000c. What the study reported, not specific to this receptor: Compared with non-shared clonotypes, clonotypes shared by all four sorted-subset donors had higher generation probabilities. Sampling was restricted to blood, and TCR repertoires in tissue are likely to differ from TCR repertoires in blood. Because the study included a small number of donors, the genetic and exposure-history diversity represented was limited. Across several donors, 5% to 6% of naive CD4, approximately 3.6% of naive CD8, around 2.1% of memory CD4, and approximately 0.4% of memory CD8 clonotypes were shared. Naive subsets generally had larger estimated clonotype richness than memory subsets. Pairwise subsampling indicated that sequencing depth was expected to affect the degree of clonotype sharing among donors. Incomplete sequencing was indicated by rarefaction of sorted-subset datasets, despite the large sequencing depth.

Taken from the germline V gene, the CDR1 and CDR2 loops are SGDLS and YYNGEE. Its CDR3 holds 15 amino acids, cysteine through phenylalanine. The CDR3 DNA has 45 bases and is translated from base 1. V gives up 0 bases and J gives up 4 bases, and the segment between their germline ends measures 11 bases. Sequencing was done on a sample of naive CD4+ T cells sorted from blood. The cell subset or site label here, explained by the study, means: CD45RA+ positively selected. The chain is encoded by TRBV9 joined to TRBJ1-3; the D region possibly corresponds to TRBD1 (5 bases align). This receptor was obtained from a man in his thirties or forties in good health. The CDR3 protein: CASSVVSTGGNTIYF. At the DNA level, the sequence is TGTGCCAGCAGCGTAGTGTCCACAGGCGGAAACACCATATATTTT.